The clone carrying this TCR beta chain was found a few times. This CDR3 is built from 13 residues. V lost 4 bases, J lost 2 bases, and 2 bases stayed unmatched. CDR1 is SGHTA, CDR2 FQGNSA, per germline. Isolation of PBMCs gave at least 6 million cells per sample. At least 5.5 micrograms of total RNA were extracted per sample. These data are taken from a study of blood T cells in healthy people across ages. Study-level information: Per two T cells, about one barcoded beta molecule was captured through template switching.

Primers used in a second PCR of about 6 to 11 cycles were a sample-barcoded 5' primer and a J-beta primer mix. With 12 random nucleotides, a template-switch adaptor tagged each individual cDNA molecule. In TCRdb, the 5' RACE reads were re-called with MiXCR into one record per CDR3 protein. Seen here are about 970,000 distinct CDR3 sequences, roughly 50% observed once, and the top ten hold about a fifth. Material for sequencing was blood. This TCR was sampled from a woman aged 60 to 75 in good health. The chain carries TRBV7-2 and TRBJ2-7; 7 nucleotides align to TRBD2. CDR3 nucleotides: TGTGCCAGCAGCTACGCGGGGGCCTACGAGCAGTACTTC. This translates into CASSYAGAYEQYF.